This paragraph covers one TCR beta chain sequence. As yet, its antigen is unknown. The germline V gene encodes CDR1 SGDLS and CDR2 YYNGEE. The CDR3 is 14 amino acids. Deletions cut 3 bases from V and 4 bases from J, with 13 bases between. This sample is drawn from a study of radiotherapy plus CTLA-4 blockade in lung cancer. Overall study: In 18% of patients, objective responses were seen; roughly 28% had disease control. Points from the study as a whole: An expansion of tumor-derived TCR clones occurred in blood after radiotherapy plus ipilimumab.

Profiling relied on immunoSEQ multiplex PCR, and the TCRdb table lists in-frame clones only, not all of them. Of approximately 60,000 clones listed, 70% to 85% were seen once; the top ten hold under 7%. It was focal radiation plus CTLA-4 blockade with ipilimumab that patients with chemo-refractory metastatic non-small-cell lung cancer received. The sequencing used peripheral blood, collected from a patient treated with radiotherapy plus ipilimumab. V usage is TRBV9 and J usage is TRBJ2-5, with D maybe TRBD2 (5 bases). This receptor was taken from a human donor with non-small cell lung cancer whose response to radiotherapy plus ipilimumab could not be evaluated. The CDR3: CASSAEGWGETQYF. The CDR3 nucleotides are TGTGCCAGCAGCGCAGAGGGTTGGGGAGAGACCCAGTACTTC.